A selection of T cell receptor beta chains follows, all from one sample in a study of metastatic and nonmetastatic thyroid tumors. TCRdb re-processed the PCR reads through MiXCR. Altogether about 92,000 clones are present, 14% to 15% being singletons, with the ten largest covering roughly 3.6%. Sequencing input: blood. Receptor source: a female donor with papillary thyroid cancer or a benign thyroid nodule (not recorded which). Some clones in this sample may be carry-over from other donors' samples. CDR3s include the opening cysteine and the closing phenylalanine or tryptophan. The order of the fields is CDR3 DNA, CDR3 protein, D gene, clone size, V gene, J gene. A D gene is named only where the DNA matches it firmly. Where a row states a size, it is once, few, many or the class of an expanded clone; other rows omit it.

cdr3_nt: TGCGCCAGCAGTGTAGACAGGGTCGCCCACGAGCAGTACTTC
cdr3_aa: CASSVDRVAHEQYF
d_call: TRBD1
clone_size: many
v_call: TRBV10-1
j_call: TRBJ2-7

cdr3_nt: TGTGCCTTTAGTGTAGTACTAAGCGGCTACACCTTC
cdr3_aa: CAFSVVLSGYTF
d_call: NA
clone_size: NA
v_call: TRBV30
j_call: TRBJ1-2

cdr3_nt: TGTGCCAAGACACTCTTGTATGAGCCCCAGCATTTT
cdr3_aa: CAKTLLYEPQHF
d_call: NA
clone_size: many
v_call: TRBV25-1
j_call: TRBJ1-5

cdr3_nt: TGTGCCAGCAGCCGCAAGACCACAGGGACAGAGACCCAGTACTTC
cdr3_aa: CASSRKTTGTETQYF
d_call: NA
clone_size: many
v_call: TRBV7-9
j_call: TRBJ2-5

cdr3_nt: TGTGCCAGCAGTGAAGCGCTGGGGGGTCCGACTGAAGCTTTCTTT
cdr3_aa: CASSEALGGPTEAFF
d_call: NA
clone_size: many
v_call: TRBV2
j_call: TRBJ1-1

cdr3_nt: TGTGCCAGCAGCACCGGGGAATCCAATGAGCAGTTCTTC
cdr3_aa: CASSTGESNEQFF
d_call: NA
clone_size: many
v_call: TRBV9
j_call: TRBJ2-1

cdr3_nt: TGCAGTGCTATCGACAGGGGGTCTTACAATGAGCAGTTCTTC
cdr3_aa: CSAIDRGSYNEQFF
d_call: TRBD1
clone_size: many
v_call: TRBV20-1
j_call: TRBJ2-1

cdr3_nt: TGTGCCAGCAGCCGTTTAAACTCCAACAATGAGCAGTTCTTC
cdr3_aa: CASSRLNSNNEQFF
d_call: NA
clone_size: many
v_call: TRBV12-3/TRBV12-4
j_call: TRBJ2-1

cdr3_nt: TGTGCCAGCAAACTTGGGGGTCTCTACGAGCAGTACTTC
cdr3_aa: CASKLGGLYEQYF
d_call: NA
clone_size: many
v_call: TRBV5-5
j_call: TRBJ2-7

cdr3_nt: TGTGCCAGCAAAGCGGGGGGCTCCACAGATACGCAGTATTTT
cdr3_aa: CASKAGGSTDTQYF
d_call: TRBD2
clone_size: many
v_call: TRBV2
j_call: TRBJ2-3

cdr3_nt: TGTGCCTGGGGAACGACTAGCGGGGTCACAGATACGCAGTATTTT
cdr3_aa: CAWGTTSGVTDTQYF
d_call: TRBD2
clone_size: few
v_call: TRBV30
j_call: TRBJ2-3

cdr3_nt: TGTGCCAGCAGCTCCGGACTAGCGGGCACCGGGGAGCTGTTTTTT
cdr3_aa: CASSSGLAGTGELFF
d_call: TRBD2
clone_size: many
v_call: TRBV11-2
j_call: TRBJ2-2

cdr3_nt: TGTGCCAGCAGCCCAGACGATGCTCCCTATGGCTACACCTTC
cdr3_aa: CASSPDDAPYGYTF
d_call: NA
clone_size: NA
v_call: TRBV5-4
j_call: TRBJ1-2

cdr3_nt: TGTGCCAGCAGCTTGGAACAAAAGAACACTGAAGCTTTCTTT
cdr3_aa: CASSLEQKNTEAFF
d_call: NA
clone_size: NA
v_call: TRBV5-4
j_call: TRBJ1-1

cdr3_nt: TGTGCCAGCAGTTCGGGGGGGGACAATCAGCCCCAGCATTTT
cdr3_aa: CASSSGGDNQPQHF
d_call: NA
clone_size: many
v_call: TRBV28
j_call: TRBJ1-5

cdr3_nt: TGCAGTCTGGGTACAGGGGGAGGTAACTATGGCTACACCTTC
cdr3_aa: CSLGTGGGNYGYTF
d_call: TRBD1
clone_size: many
v_call: TRBV20-1
j_call: TRBJ1-2

cdr3_nt: TGTGCCAGCAGCTGGACAGGGCCGGGCTACACCTTC
cdr3_aa: CASSWTGPGYTF
d_call: TRBD1
clone_size: many
v_call: TRBV5-6
j_call: TRBJ1-2

cdr3_nt: TGCGCCAGCAAGCCTATTCCACGGGGTGGCGTCTACACCTTC
cdr3_aa: CASKPIPRGGVYTF
d_call: NA
clone_size: few
v_call: TRBV10-1
j_call: TRBJ1-2

cdr3_nt: TGCGCCAGCAGTGGCACAGGGGAGACCCAGTACTTC
cdr3_aa: CASSGTGETQYF
d_call: NA
clone_size: many
v_call: TRBV10-2
j_call: TRBJ2-5

cdr3_nt: TGCAGTGCTACCCAGTGGGCCTACGAGCAGTACTTC
cdr3_aa: CSATQWAYEQYF
d_call: NA
clone_size: NA
v_call: TRBV20-1
j_call: TRBJ2-7

cdr3_nt: TGTGCCAGCAGCCAGGACACTTCCTACGAGCAGTACTTC
cdr3_aa: CASSQDTSYEQYF
d_call: NA
clone_size: NA
v_call: TRBV3-1
j_call: TRBJ2-7

cdr3_nt: TGTGCCAGCAGTTTAGGGCAGGGGAGCGGGGCCAACGTCCTGACTTTC
cdr3_aa: CASSLGQGSGANVLTF
d_call: NA
clone_size: many
v_call: TRBV27
j_call: TRBJ2-6

cdr3_nt: TGTGCCAGCACCATCGGGCAGGGAGGCCACAATGAGCAGTTCTTC
cdr3_aa: CASTIGQGGHNEQFF
d_call: NA
clone_size: many
v_call: TRBV19
j_call: TRBJ2-1

cdr3_nt: TGCAGTGCTAGAGAGACAGGGGTTGGGGCCAACGTCCTGACTTTC
cdr3_aa: CSARETGVGANVLTF
d_call: TRBD1
clone_size: many
v_call: TRBV20-1
j_call: TRBJ2-6

cdr3_nt: TGTGCCTGGAATTCTCTGCTGGGGAGGGGCTCTGGAAACACCATATATTTT
cdr3_aa: CAWNSLLGRGSGNTIYF
d_call: NA
clone_size: many
v_call: TRBV30
j_call: TRBJ1-3

cdr3_nt: TGTGCCAGCAGTTACTCAGGGGAGCGTGAGCAGTTCTTC
cdr3_aa: CASSYSGEREQFF
d_call: NA
clone_size: many
v_call: TRBV6-2/TRBV6-3
j_call: TRBJ2-1

cdr3_nt: TGTGCCAGCAGTTTATACACTAGGACAGGGCGTGAGCATTATTTC
cdr3_aa: CASSLYTRTGREHYF
d_call: TRBD1
clone_size: NA
v_call: TRBV28
j_call: TRBJ2-7

cdr3_nt: TGTGCCAGCAGCTTAGTTGGGGTCGGACAGGGACCTCTCGCTGAAGCTTTCTTT
cdr3_aa: CASSLVGVGQGPLAEAFF
d_call: TRBD1
clone_size: many
v_call: TRBV7-2
j_call: TRBJ1-1

cdr3_nt: TGTGCCAGCAGCTTAGGGTCTCTGGGGGAGCTGTTTTTT
cdr3_aa: CASSLGSLGELFF
d_call: NA
clone_size: many
v_call: TRBV11-2
j_call: TRBJ2-2

cdr3_nt: TGCAGTGCTACCGGGGGGCGAGATCAGCCCCAGCATTTT
cdr3_aa: CSATGGRDQPQHF
d_call: NA
clone_size: NA
v_call: TRBV20-1
j_call: TRBJ1-5

cdr3_nt: TGCAGTGCTAGAGATGGTACAGGGTGGCAGCCCCAGCATTTT
cdr3_aa: CSARDGTGWQPQHF
d_call: NA
clone_size: many
v_call: TRBV20-1
j_call: TRBJ1-5

cdr3_nt: TGTGCCAGCAGCCCACGGACAGGGGGCCTCACTGAAGCTTTCTTT
cdr3_aa: CASSPRTGGLTEAFF
d_call: TRBD1
clone_size: many
v_call: TRBV6-2/TRBV6-3
j_call: TRBJ1-1

cdr3_nt: TGTGCCAGCATCGCCCCAACCACAGGGGTTGGGAAGCCCCAGCATTTT
cdr3_aa: CASIAPTTGVGKPQHF
d_call: TRBD1
clone_size: few
v_call: TRBV6-1
j_call: TRBJ1-5

cdr3_nt: TGTGCCATCAGGGAGATCAGGGATCAGCCCCAGCATTTT
cdr3_aa: CAIREIRDQPQHF
d_call: NA
clone_size: many
v_call: TRBV10-3
j_call: TRBJ1-5

cdr3_nt: TGTGCCAGTAGTACAGGACCTTACACTGAAGCTTTCTTT
cdr3_aa: CASSTGPYTEAFF
d_call: NA
clone_size: many
v_call: TRBV19
j_call: TRBJ1-1

cdr3_nt: TGTGCCAGCAGCCGCCTACAGGGTGGCAAGACCCAGTACTTC
cdr3_aa: CASSRLQGGKTQYF
d_call: NA
clone_size: many
v_call: TRBV7-2
j_call: TRBJ2-5

cdr3_nt: TGTGCCAGCGGCAGGGGGCAAGCAGATACGCAGTATTTT
cdr3_aa: CASGRGQADTQYF
d_call: TRBD1
clone_size: many
v_call: TRBV2
j_call: TRBJ2-3

cdr3_nt: TGTGCCAGCAGGGGGAACGCTTATAATTCACCCCTCCACTTT
cdr3_aa: CASRGNAYNSPLHF
d_call: NA
clone_size: many
v_call: TRBV28
j_call: TRBJ1-6

cdr3_nt: TGTGCCAGCACAGTGGGGCAGGCAGGAGCACCCCTCCACTTT
cdr3_aa: CASTVGQAGAPLHF
d_call: NA
clone_size: few
v_call: TRBV2
j_call: TRBJ1-6

cdr3_nt: TGTGCCAGCAGTTTACGAATCCCGGGACGCAACCGGAGGAGCAATCAGCCCAAGCACTTT
cdr3_aa: CASSLRIPGRNRRSNQPKHF
d_call: NA
clone_size: NA
v_call: TRBV28
j_call: TRBJ1-5

cdr3_nt: TGCGCCAGCAGCTTGCTGGGGGGGCGCGCAGATACGCAGTATTTT
cdr3_aa: CASSLLGGRADTQYF
d_call: NA
clone_size: many
v_call: TRBV5-1
j_call: TRBJ2-3

cdr3_nt: TGCGCCAGCAGCCAGGCTCGGACGGAAGCTAAATGGAATGAGCAGTTCTTC
cdr3_aa: CASSQARTEAKWNEQFF
d_call: NA
clone_size: many
v_call: TRBV4-1
j_call: TRBJ2-1

cdr3_nt: TGCGCCAGCAGCAGGGACTTTAGCGGGGTAACCATTCAGTACTTC
cdr3_aa: CASSRDFSGVTIQYF
d_call: TRBD2
clone_size: many
v_call: TRBV5-1
j_call: TRBJ2-4

cdr3_nt: TGTGCCAGCAGCTTGAAGGGACAGCTTAATTCACCCCTCCACTTT
cdr3_aa: CASSLKGQLNSPLHF
d_call: TRBD1
clone_size: many
v_call: TRBV7-2
j_call: TRBJ1-6